This T cell receptor (beta chain) was sequenced for a study of CXCR3-negative and CXCR3-positive naive CD8 T cells. This CDR3 contains 18 residues. Germline CDR1 MDHEN, CDR2 SYDVKM. The study made its TRB cDNA libraries by 5' RACE, adding UMI labels. From its re-call of the 5' RACE reads, TCRdb lists each CDR3 protein once, without DNA. The sample yields over 20,000 distinct CDR3 sequences, of which the top ten take up 3.5% to 5%. The sample taken for sequencing was naive CXCR3- CD8+ T cells from blood. As for subset: CD45RO-CCR7+CD27+CD95- naive CD8+ T cells lacking CXCR3 (TNR3-). This clonotype was obtained from a human donor in good health. Some clones in this sample may be carry-over from other donors' samples. The J gene is TRBJ2-7, the V gene TRBV28; as DNA is missing, the TRBD2 call by TCRdb cannot be tested. This chain's CDR3 is CASTGSPSRASGDYEQYF.